Below, 3 T cell receptor beta chains from the same sample are listed, as sequenced in a study of cytomegalovirus exposure and HLA in healthy donors. The primer mix had 60 Vbeta and 13 Jbeta primers. Repertoires were generated with immunoSEQ multiplex PCR, while TCRdb's copy carries only in-frame clones and drops some. The sample shows about 140,000 clones, approximately 78% of them seen only once. The sequenced sample was PBMCs. All receptors derive from a woman aged 18-29 years in good health and CMV-seropositive.

This sequence joins TRBV6-5 and TRBJ2-5; perhaps TRBD1 as D (6 bases). The V gene's germline CDR1 is MNHEY and CDR2 SVGAGI. Between the trimmed V and J ends, which lost 0 bases and 5 bases, there was a span of 10 bases. The CDR3 has 14 amino acids. CDR3 in amino acids: CASSYSGQWETQYF. The DNA of the CDR3 is TGTGCCAGCAGTTACTCTGGACAGTGGGAGACCCAGTACTTC.

The chain employs TRBV5-1 and TRBJ2-5; 7 nucleotides line up with TRBD1. This CDR3 has 14 amino acids. The V gene end was trimmed by 4 bases and the J gene end by 2 bases; junction bases not matched to a gene: 5. In germline, CDR1 is SGHRS, CDR2 YFSETQ. CDR3: CASSLRRGQETQYF. CDR3 nucleotide sequence: TGCGCCAGCAGCCTACGCAGGGGGCAAGAGACCCAGTACTTC.

The chain uses TRBV7-2 and TRBJ2-5; no reliable D call. Germline assignment: CDR1 SGHTA and CDR2 FQGNSA. This CDR3 contains 14 residues. V was cut by 3 bases and J by 5 bases, with 13 bases left in between. CDR3 bases: TGTGCCAGCAGCTTCGTTCCTCCGTTCGAGACCCAGTACTTC. Translated: CASSFVPPFETQYF.